This T cell receptor (beta chain) was found in a study of shared clonotypes between healthy human individuals. The data were produced by immunoSEQ multiplex PCR, yet TCRdb's version contains in-frame clones alone and is incomplete. This table holds roughly 1 million clones, around three quarters found once. Study-wide findings and caveats: Richness estimates generally favored naive over memory subsets. It was expected that sequencing depth would affect clonotype sharing among donors.

This clone occurred a few times. Its cognate antigen is unknown. Per germline, CDR1 SGHRS and CDR2 YFSETQ. The CDR3 is 18 residues long. Trimming removed 5 bases from V and 0 bases from J; junction bases left unmatched: 8. From CD4+ cells came CD45RA+ naive and CD45RA-negative memory subsets. V usage is TRBV5-1 and J usage is TRBJ2-3, with 14 bases fitting TRBD2. The specimen sequenced was memory CD4+ T cells from PBMCs. The subset was: CD45RA-negative fraction. This sequence originates from a man between 18 and 29 years old in good health. Some clones in this sample may be carry-over from other donors' samples. Here the CDR3 DNA reads TGCGCCAGCAGTCGGGGACTAGCGGGAGATGCTAGCACAGATACGCAGTATTTT. Its protein product is CASSRGLAGDASTDTQYF.